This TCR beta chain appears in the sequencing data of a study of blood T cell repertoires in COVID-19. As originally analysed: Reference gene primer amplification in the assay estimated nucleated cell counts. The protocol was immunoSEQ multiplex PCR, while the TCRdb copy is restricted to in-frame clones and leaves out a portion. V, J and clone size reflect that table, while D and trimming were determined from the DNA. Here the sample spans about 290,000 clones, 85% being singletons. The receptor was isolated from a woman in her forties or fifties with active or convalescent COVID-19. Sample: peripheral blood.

CDR3: CASSVMGTSGSTDTQYF. CDR3 sequence (DNA): TGTGCCAGCAGTGTCATGGGGACTAGCGGTAGCACAGATACGCAGTATTTT. The chain has TRBV6-1 and TRBJ2-3, with 11 bases lining up with TRBD2. After removal of 4 bases from V and 0 bases from J, the junction contained 6 bases not matched to a gene. The germline CDR1 and CDR2 sequences are MNHNS and SASEGT. CDR3 length equals 17 residues.